The 25 T cell receptor beta chains presented below share a single source sample, sequenced in a study of T cell changes during pregnancy in multiple sclerosis. The table came from immunoSEQ multiplex PCR; TCRdb's copy has only in-frame clones and leaves some out. The table lists about 100,000 clones, 94% of them singletons. The sequenced sample was peripheral blood, obtained before pregnancy. The source is a female donor with multiple sclerosis, enrolled in a pregnancy study.

V and J are TRBV13 and TRBJ2-1; no clear D gene. CDR1 is PRHDT, CDR2 FYEKMQ, per germline (reference sequence). This CDR3 is 13 amino acids long. Trimming took off 1 base at V and 4 bases at J, with 5 bases between the two ends. The CDR3 sequence is CASSLATYNEQFF. The CDR3 nucleotides are TGTGCCAGCAGCTTAGCTACGTACAATGAGCAGTTCTTC.

The CDR3 reads CASSRRGLSTDTQYF. The CDR3 DNA reads as TGTGCCAGCAGCCGGAGGGGACTTAGCACAGATACGCAGTATTTT. J is TRBJ2-3 and V is TRBV11-3; D is perhaps TRBD2 (6 bases). Germline CDR1 is SGHNT and CDR2 is YENEEA. V lost 5 bases to trimming and J lost 0 bases, with 12 bases between them. The CDR3 contains 15 residues.

The chain joins TRBV6-6 to TRBJ2-7, with D maybe TRBD2 (5 bases). CDR3 size: 15 residues. Germline assignment: CDR1 MNHNY and CDR2 SVGAGI (reference sequence). With 0 bases removed from V and 7 bases from J, the gap between germline ends came to 16 bases. CDR3 bases: TGTGCCAGCAGTTACTCAGGCCCAACGGCGGGTGAGCAGTACTTC. The encoded protein is CASSYSGPTAGEQYF.

This clone was seen once. This rearrangement joins TRBV6-1 to TRBJ1-2; 7 bases align to TRBD1. The CDR3 is made up of 14 amino acids. CDR1 is MNHNS, CDR2 SASEGT, per germline. The V gene end was trimmed by 6 bases and the J gene end by 0 bases; junction bases not matched to a gene: 4. The CDR3 DNA sequence: TGTGCCAGCAGAAACCAGGGGGCTAACTATGGCTACACCTTC. The encoded protein is CASRNQGANYGYTF.

The chain combines TRBV7-9 with TRBJ2-5, with D tentatively TRBD2 (5 bases). CDR1 is SEHNR, CDR2 FQNEAQ, per germline (reference sequence). V was shortened by 0 bases and J by 5 bases, with 7 bases between the two germline ends. The CDR3 extends over 13 amino acids. The CDR3 bases are TGTGCCAGCAGCTTAGCGGGAGTGGAGACCCAGTACTTC. Translating it yields CASSLAGVETQYF.

This rearrangement joins TRBV30 to TRBJ2-6; 9 bases agree with TRBD1. Germline V gene data show CDR1 as GTSNPN and CDR2 as SVGIG (reference sequence). The CDR3 length is 15 residues. In nucleotides, the CDR3 is TGTGCGACCGAACAGGGGGCTAGAGGGGCCAACGTCCTGACTTTC. This sequence encodes CATEQGARGANVLTF.

This chain links TRBV12-5 with TRBJ1-1; tentative D call: TRBD1 (6 bases). Trimming removed 6 bases at V and 5 bases at J, with 22 bases between. Germline CDR1 is LGHNT and CDR2 is FRNRAP. The CDR3 sequence is 16 residues long. CDR3 residues: CASGQSTGPGLTEAFF. In DNA, the CDR3 is TGTGCTAGTGGACAATCCACAGGGCCGGGGTTGACTGAAGCTTTCTTT.

The chain couples TRBV11-2 to TRBJ2-7, with 10 positions matching TRBD2. Germline lookup yields CDR1 SGHAT and CDR2 FQNNGV. This CDR3 spans 15 amino acids. V was pared by 5 bases and J by 3 bases, with 7 bases of the junction left unmatched. The CDR3 DNA sequence: TGTGCCAGCAGCCGAGCGGGAGGGCGGTACTACGAGCAGTACTTC. This translates into CASSRAGGRYYEQYF.

J is TRBJ1-1 and V is TRBV5-5; D is unresolved. V lost 1 base, J lost 1 base, and 11 bases lay in between. The CDR3 extends over 15 amino acids. The germline CDR1 and CDR2 sequences are SGHKS and YYEKEE (reference sequence). The CDR3 nucleotides read TGTGCCAGCAGCTTGATACAGAGGGAGAACACTGAAGCTTTCTTT. It yields the protein CASSLIQRENTEAFF.

This clone was found once. The chain uses TRBV5-5 and TRBJ1-5; possible D gene TRBD1, 6 bases. This CDR3 contains 15 residues. CDR1 and CDR2 from the germline V gene are SGHKS and YYEKEE (reference sequence). V lost 0 bases and J lost 0, with 7 bases in between. The CDR3 nucleotides are TGTGCCAGCAGCTTGGCAGGGGATAGCAATCAGCCCCAGCATTTT. Its protein product is CASSLAGDSNQPQHF.

V usage is TRBV5-1 and J usage is TRBJ2-5; D is undetermined. V lost 4 bases and J 2 bases, leaving 15 bases between the germline ends. The V gene's germline CDR1 is SGHRS and CDR2 YFSETQ. This CDR3 region has 15 residues. CDR3 in DNA: TGCGCCAGCAGCCGCAAACCAGGAACACAAGAGACCCAGTACTTC. Translation: CASSRKPGTQETQYF.

V and J are TRBV5-4 and TRBJ2-5, with 13 bases matching TRBD2. V lost 4 bases to trimming and J lost 3 bases; unmatched junction nucleotides: 6. The germline V gene encodes CDR1 SGHNT and CDR2 YYREEE (reference sequence). The CDR3 sequence is 16 residues long. CDR3 residues: CASSLGLAGKEETQYF. The CDR3 region has the DNA TGTGCCAGCAGCCTGGGACTAGCGGGAAAGGAAGAGACCCAGTACTTC.

The chain uses TRBV28 and TRBJ1-3, with D tentatively TRBD1 (5 bases). The V end lost 4 bases, the J end lost 4 bases, and 20 bases lay between the germline ends. The germline V gene encodes CDR1 MDHEN and CDR2 SYDVKM. This CDR3 is 17 amino acids long. CDR3 in DNA: TGTGCCAGCAGTTCCTCGACTCAGGGTTTGTTGGGAAACACCATATATTTT. Translated: CASSSSTQGLLGNTIYF.

The V and J genes are TRBV5-1 and TRBJ1-1, with 10 bases identical to TRBD1. J lost 2 bases, V lost 8 bases, and 6 bases had no gene match. Germline V CDR1 and CDR2: SGHRS, YFSETQ. The CDR3 runs 14 residues. CDR3: CASVRDRGNTEAFF. In nucleotides, the CDR3 is TGCGCCAGTGTCAGGGACAGGGGCAACACTGAAGCTTTCTTT.

V is TRBV5-6 and J is TRBJ1-1; D not certain. The germline V gene encodes CDR1 SGHDT and CDR2 YYEEEE. Trimming pared 3 bases from V and 0 bases from J, leaving 9 bases between. The CDR3 extends over 14 amino acids. The CDR3 region has the DNA TGTGCCAGCAGCTCGAGGAGTCTGAACACTGAAGCTTTCTTT. Translated, it gives CASSSRSLNTEAFF.

J is TRBJ2-1 and V is TRBV27; 8 bases agree with TRBD2. Germline CDR1 and CDR2: MNHEY and SMNVEV (reference sequence). The ends lost 4 bases at V and 10 bases at J; junction bases unmatched: 18. The CDR3 consists of 17 residues. This chain's CDR3 is CASSSLLTGGASGEQFF. The CDR3 region has the DNA TGTGCCAGCAGTTCCCTCCTGACAGGAGGAGCTAGCGGGGAGCAGTTCTTC.

The rearrangement uses TRBV7-2 and TRBJ2-2, with 9 bases that match TRBD2. The germline V gene encodes CDR1 SGHTA and CDR2 FQGNSA. The CDR3 is 17 residues long. V dropped 1 base and J dropped 7; count of bases not matched to a gene: 10. CDR3 protein: CASSLERASGAGGELFF. The CDR3 DNA reads as TGTGCCAGCAGCTTAGAACGGGCTAGCGGGGCGGGCGGGGAGCTGTTTTTT.

The chain links TRBV30 to TRBJ2-7; TRBD1 aligns across 8 bases. The CDR3 is 16 amino acids. Per germline, CDR1 GTSNPN and CDR2 SVGIG (reference sequence). V gave up 0 bases and J gave up 3 bases; unmatched junction bases: 10. The CDR3 nucleotides are TGTGCCTGGAGTGTACGGTTAAGGACAGGGAGCTACGAGCAGTACTTC. Translation gives CAWSVRLRTGSYEQYF.

The chain has TRBV2 and TRBJ1-1; TRBD1 agrees at 9 bases. The germline gives CDR1 SNHLY, CDR2 FYNNEI. This CDR3 has 14 amino acids. Losses at the gene ends were 5 bases for V and 4 bases for J; bases not matched to a gene: 5. CDR3 coding DNA: TGTGCCAGCAGTAACAGGGGGCTGGGCACTGAAGCTTTCTTT. Encoded protein: CASSNRGLGTEAFF.

The rearrangement joins TRBV6-1 to TRBJ1-1; D call uncertain. Germline V CDR1 and CDR2: MNHNS, SASEGT. V lost 1 base and J 0 bases, leaving 12 bases between the germline ends. CDR3 size: 16 residues. The CDR3 spells CASSEGGSFMNTEAFF. The DNA for the CDR3 is TGTGCCAGCAGTGAAGGTGGGAGCTTCATGAACACTGAAGCTTTCTTT.

The chain employs TRBV5-4 and TRBJ2-5, with 7 bases identical to TRBD2. The CDR3 extends over 16 amino acids. The V and J ends lost 4 bases and 1 base, in that order; junction bases with no gene match: 10. Per the germline V gene, CDR1 is SGHNT and CDR2 is YYREEE (reference sequence). The CDR3 reads CASSQGGSQGQETQYF. The CDR3 nucleotides read TGTGCCAGCAGCCAGGGAGGGTCCCAGGGCCAAGAGACCCAGTACTTC.

The chain carries TRBV28 and TRBJ2-7; 11 bases are a match to TRBD1. The germline V gene has CDR1 MDHEN and CDR2 SYDVKM. Trimming removed 6 bases from V and 3 bases from J; junction bases left unmatched: 4. The CDR3 spans 14 residues. CDR3 DNA: TGTGCCAGCAGATGGACAGGGGGCCGCTACGAGCAGTACTTC. The encoded protein is CASRWTGGRYEQYF.

The chain carries TRBV23-1 and TRBJ1-5; D is possibly TRBD1 (5 bases). TRBV23-1 has ORF status, its function being uncertain. V was pared by 1 base and J by 4 bases, with 17 bases between. The CDR3 consists of 17 residues. CDR3 coding DNA: TGCGCCAGCAGTCAATTAAAGTTAGGGGTCGGGAATCAGCCCCAGCATTTT. Encoded protein: CASSQLKLGVGNQPQHF.

V and J are TRBV5-4 and TRBJ1-2, with TRBD1 identical over 7 bases. CDR1 is SGHNT and CDR2 is YYREEE in the germline V gene (reference sequence). The V and J ends lost 4 bases and 8 bases, in that order; junction bases with no gene match: 5. The CDR3 covers 12 residues. The CDR3 DNA follows: TGTGCCAGCAGCCCCGGACAGGAGGGCTACACCTTC. Amino acids: CASSPGQEGYTF.

The chain employs TRBV27 and TRBJ1-5; 7 nucleotides agree with TRBD1. CDR1 MNHEY and CDR2 SMNVEV come from the germline V gene (reference sequence). V lost 5 bases, J lost 7 bases, and 11 bases stayed unmatched. The CDR3 has 15 amino acids. Written as DNA, the CDR3 is TGTGCCAGCAGTCCCTTGACAGGGCTTTTGCAGCCCCAGCATTTT. It specifies CASSPLTGLLQPQHF.